This is a list of T cell receptor beta chains from one sample in a study of PD-1 blockade in mismatch repair-deficient tumors. Libraries were prepared by immunoSEQ multiplex PCR; TCRdb keeps only in-frame clonotypes and omits some of them. The sample contains about 68,000 clones, approximately 80% of which appear only once. The sample here was peripheral blood, taken 2 weeks after starting pembrolizumab. These TCRs come from an adult with mismatch repair-deficient cancer. CDR3s leave out the opening cysteine and the closing phenylalanine or tryptophan. The order of the fields is D gene, V gene, CDR3 protein. The D gene is left open where the match is weak.

TRBD1 TRBV6-5 ASSYSGQRIEAF
TRBD2 TRBV7-7 ASSLGRGVHNEQF
- TRBV6-1 ASSEASYPGPETQY
- TRBV7-9 ASSPGGYEQY
TRBD2 TRBV7-3 ASSSTREDEQF
TRBD1 TRBV6-6 ASSQIRDRGKDTQY
- TRBV2 ASKVIGSLYRDYT
TRBD1 TRBV5-5 ASSLLTGGEDGYT
- TRBV28 ASSLGTGWAYEQY
TRBD1 TRBV5-1 ASSPDRGTEAF
- TRBV6-1 ASKEQGVTGELF
- TRBV5-7 ASSLGAYTEAF
- TRBV5-1 ASSLGSNQPQH
TRBD2 TRBV28 ASSGGGRTQETQY
TRBD2 TRBV5-4 ASRSGLAGGNEQY
TRBD1 TRBV19 ASSMTGSNQPQH
- TRBV9 ASSVESGFYGYT
- TRBV7-8 ASSSYEPRGPRYQPQH
TRBD2 TRBV5-8 ASSAGLAGYNEQF
TRBD1 TRBV2 ASSEIRQGISGYT
- TRBV28 ASSYGSAF